This T cell receptor beta chain is drawn from a study of human T cells and chemical hapten exposure. Documented time point: pre-sensitization, week 0. Documented treatment: therapeutic diphenylcyclopropenone sensitization with weekly scalp DPC. General observations from the study: After DPC sensitization, TCRs above 1 in 1000 frequency showed no change.

Trimming took off 0 bases at V and 0 bases at J, with 9 bases between the two ends. The CDR3 is 16 residues long. In germline, CDR1 is MNHEY, CDR2 SVGAGI. Notes on this clonotype: Its target is unknown.

Attachment of unique molecular identifiers to individual cDNA molecules was performed in the library. One entry per CDR3 protein, called by TCRdb with MiXCR from the RACE reads. Of 350,000 to 450,000 distinct CDR3 sequences listed, 4.5% to 6% were seen once; the top ten hold 2.6%. The sequence was collected from a woman in her forties or fifties with alopecia areata. Some clones in this sample may be carry-over from other donors' samples. The V gene is TRBV6-5, the J gene TRBJ1-3; weak D call: TRBD1 (6 bases). Specimen: whole blood, collected in connection with sensitization to the hapten diphenylcyclopropenone (DPC). In nucleotides, the CDR3 is TGTGCCAGCAGTTACTCGTACAGGGCCTCTGGAAACACCATATATTTT. Its protein is CASSYSYRASGNTIYF.